The 25 T cell receptor beta chains presented below share a single source sample, sequenced in a study of vaccination effects on CD4 cells after COVID-19. CD4+ T cells specific for antigen were expanded with viral peptide pools by the ViraFEST assay before sequencing. Culture proceeded for roughly ten days, and CD4+ T cells were then isolated. Vaccine recipients, nucleocapsid antibody negative, had no prior SARS-CoV-2 infection. Their antigen targets remain unknown. The assay was immunoSEQ multiplex PCR, and TCRdb's table has in-frame clones only and misses some. The sample holds 67,000 or so clones, about 65% seen once. This sample comprised CD4+ T cells from PBMCs cultured with HCoV-OC43 spike peptides, obtained before COVID-19 vaccination. The sample's subset: HCoV-OC43 spike overlapping peptide pool stimulation. The source is a human donor who received a COVID-19 vaccine.

The chain recombines TRBV6-6 with TRBJ1-1; weak D call: TRBD1 (6 bases). The V end lost 1 base, the J end lost 7 bases, and 13 bases lay between the germline ends. The CDR3 has 14 amino acids. Germline V gives CDR1 MNHNY, CDR2 SVGAGI (reference sequence). Written as DNA, the CDR3 is TGTGCCAGCAGTTACTTGGGCAGGGGAGGTGAAGCTTTCTTT. Residues: CASSYLGRGGEAFF.

The V call is TRBV14, the J call TRBJ2-5, with 7 positions matching TRBD1. Germline CDR1 SGHDN, CDR2 FVKESK. This CDR3 is 17 amino acids long. Unmatched junction bases numbered 17, after V lost 6 bases and J lost 4 bases. CDR3 loop: CASSPWLRQGPVETQYF. The CDR3 DNA reads as TGTGCCAGCAGTCCCTGGTTGAGACAGGGACCAGTAGAGACCCAGTACTTC.

The chain is built from TRBV7-9 and TRBJ1-2; 8 nucleotides align to TRBD1. The V gene's germline CDR1 is SEHNR and CDR2 FQNEAQ (reference sequence). V shed 5 bases, J shed 4 bases, and the junction held 9 bases outside the gene matches. The CDR3 has 15 residues. CDR3 sequence: CASSEGQGGFYGYTF. In nucleotides, the CDR3 is TGTGCCAGCAGCGAAGGACAGGGCGGGTTCTATGGCTACACCTTC.

The rearrangement links TRBV15 to TRBJ2-7, with TRBD2 matching over 12 bases. This CDR3 has 18 residues. The trim removed 0 bases at V and 4 bases at J, leaving 10 bases unmatched. Germline V gives CDR1 LNHNV, CDR2 YYDKDF (reference sequence). CDR3 nucleotide sequence: TGTGCCACCAGCAGAGATATGACTAGCGGGGGTTTAGGATACGAGCAGTACGTC. Its protein is CATSRDMTSGGLGYEQYV.

The chain has TRBV5-3 and TRBJ1-5; D not resolved. TRBV5-3 is noted as an ORF with a role that remains uncertain. CDR3 length equals 14 residues. Trimming pared 2 bases from V and 4 bases from J, leaving 10 bases between. DNA for the CDR3: TGTGCCAGAAGCTTTTTGGTTTCAAATCAGCCCCAGCATTTT. Protein: CARSFLVSNQPQHF.

The CDR3 DNA follows: TGTGCCACCAGGGGGCCTGCTAATGAAAAACTGTTTTTT. It encodes CATRGPANEKLFF. The chain recombines TRBV19 with TRBJ1-4; the match to TRBD1 covers 8 bases. V was pared by 10 bases and J by 3 bases, with 4 bases of the junction left unmatched. The length of the CDR3 is 13 residues. Germline V gives CDR1 LNHDA, CDR2 SQIVND (reference sequence).

This rearrangement joins TRBV29-1 to TRBJ2-2; D gene uncertain. V shed 4 bases and J shed 0 bases, with 6 bases lying between them. The CDR3 loop spans 13 amino acids. The germline CDR1 and CDR2 sequences are SQVTM and ANQGSEA. The CDR3 sequence is CSVVGSNTGELFF. The CDR3 region has the DNA TGCAGCGTTGTTGGCTCGAACACCGGGGAGCTGTTTTTT.

This clone was seen a few times. This chain connects TRBV15 to TRBJ2-1; D uncertain. Per the germline V gene, CDR1 is LNHNV and CDR2 is YYDKDF (reference sequence). The CDR3 has 15 amino acids. The V end lost 0 bases, the J end lost 3 bases, and 9 bases lay between the germline ends. The DNA for the CDR3 is TGTGCCACCAGCAGAGATACAAACCTCTACAATGAGCAGTTCTTC. Its protein product is CATSRDTNLYNEQFF. Based on the CDR3 plus reference TRBV15 and TRBJ2-1, the full variable domain is DAMVIQNPRYQVTQFGKPVTLSCSQTLNHNVMYWYQQKSSQAPKLLFHYYDKDFNNEADTPDNFQSRRPNTSFCFLDIRSPGLGDTAMYLCATSRDTNLYNEQFFGPGTRLTVL.

This clone is a singleton in its sample. The gene calls are TRBV7-9 and TRBJ2-5; TRBD2 aligns across 9 bases. Germline lookup yields CDR1 SEHNR and CDR2 FQNEAQ (reference sequence). CDR3 length: 16 residues. Germline trimming cut 7 bases from V and 5 bases from J; bases unmatched to any gene: 14. CDR3 nucleotides: TGTGCCAGCAAACCATGGGGCGGGGGGGCCCGGGAGACCCAGTACTTC. Its protein is CASKPWGGGARETQYF.

J is TRBJ2-7 and V is TRBV18, with 9 nucleotides matching TRBD1. The CDR3 runs to 13 residues. From germline, CDR1 is KGHSH and CDR2 LQKENI. The V segment lost 5 bases and the J segment 5 bases; nucleotides outside the gene matches: 4. CDR3 residues: CASSRDREDEQYV. The CDR3 DNA reads TGTGCCAGCTCAAGGGACAGGGAGGACGAGCAGTACGTC.

The rearrangement uses TRBV6-6 and TRBJ2-7; D uncertain. The germline V gene encodes CDR1 MNHNY and CDR2 SVGAGI (reference sequence). The ends were cut back, 8 bases at V and 0 bases at J, with 5 bases in the middle. The CDR3 is 11 residues long. CDR3: CASENSYEQYV. DNA for the CDR3: TGTGCCAGCGAGAACTCCTACGAGCAGTACGTC.

As to this clone: One junction end does not reproduce the germline sequence, and a read error may be involved. The chain employs TRBV5-1 and TRBJ1-1; D remains unclear. This CDR3 region has 13 residues. Germline lookup yields CDR1 SGHRS and CDR2 YFSETQ. CDR3 loop: CASSLDTYTEAFF. CDR3 in DNA: TGCGCCAGCAGTTTGGATACGTACACTGAAGCTTTCTTT.

V gene TRBV12-3 or TRBV12-4 combines with J gene TRBJ1-2; 8 bases align to TRBD1. J was trimmed by 6 bases and V by 6 bases; bases with no gene match: 6. This CDR3 is 13 amino acids long. CDR3 residues: CASRSTGGNGYTF. CDR3 sequence (DNA): TGTGCCAGCAGGTCTACAGGGGGTAATGGCTACACCTTC.

This chain joins TRBV5-1 and TRBJ2-3; D is undetermined. The CDR3 spans 12 residues. Germline CDR1 reads SGHRS; CDR2 reads YFSETQ. Trimming shortened V by 4 bases and J by 9 bases, and 12 bases separated the two germline ends. The CDR3 here is CASSANFNTQYF. Here the CDR3 DNA reads TGCGCCAGCAGCGCGAACTTCAACACGCAGTATTTT.

This rearrangement joins TRBV7-2 to TRBJ1-2; weak D call: TRBD1 (6 bases). Trimming took 0 bases from V and 9 from J, leaving 14 bases between them. From germline, CDR1 is SGHTA and CDR2 FQGNSA. This CDR3 has 14 amino acids. The chain's CDR3 is CASSLARTEYSYTF. In DNA, the CDR3 is TGTGCCAGCAGCTTAGCCCGGACAGAGTATAGCTACACCTTC.

The V gene is TRBV19, the J gene TRBJ2-5, with D possibly matching TRBD1 (6 bases). Germline V gene sequence: CDR1 LNHDA, CDR2 SQIVND (reference sequence). V was clipped by 3 bases and J by 5 bases, with 13 bases between them. The CDR3 is 14 residues long. The CDR3 DNA reads as TGTGCCAGTAGTATCAGCGACAGGCTGGAGACCCAGTACTTC. Its translation: CASSISDRLETQYF.

The chain recombines TRBV2 with TRBJ2-3; tentatively, D is TRBD1 (5 bases). Deletions cut 5 bases from V and 1 base from J, with 13 bases between. The V gene's germline CDR1 is SNHLY and CDR2 FYNNEI. The CDR3 length is 15 residues. The CDR3 sequence: CASSPQGFGTDTQYF. The CDR3 DNA reads TGTGCCAGCAGTCCTCAGGGTTTCGGCACAGATACGCAGTATTTT.

V and J are TRBV5-6 and TRBJ1-3; D perhaps matches TRBD1 (6 bases). This CDR3 region has 16 residues. Germline CDR1 SGHDT, CDR2 YYEEEE. V lost 4 bases, J lost 0 bases, and 14 bases lay in between. The CDR3 protein is CASSRRGARSGNTIYF. The CDR3 nucleotides read TGTGCCAGCAGCAGGAGGGGGGCCCGCTCTGGAAACACCATATATTTT. The full variable domain, with the rest looked up from reference TRBV5-6 and TRBJ1-3, is DAGVTQSPTHLIKTRGQQVTLRCSPKSGHDTVSWYQQALGQGPQFIFQYYEEEERQRGNFPDRFSGHQFPNYSSELNVNALLLGDSALYLCASSRRGARSGNTIYFGEGSWLTVV.

This clone was seen more than once but under ten times. CDR3 DNA: TGCGCCAGCAGCCGAACAATCCCTGATTCACCCCTCCACTTT. This gives the protein CASSRTIPDSPLHF. The chain has TRBV5-1 and TRBJ1-6, with D uncertain. V gave up 4 bases and J gave up 8 bases, with 13 bases separating them. This CDR3 is 14 amino acids long. Germline CDR1 reads SGHRS; CDR2 reads YFSETQ. Filled out from reference TRBV5-1 and TRBJ1-6, the complete variable domain reads KAGVTQTPRYLIKTRGQQVTLSCSPISGHRSVSWYQQTPGQGLQFLFEYFSETQRNKGNFPGRFSGRQFSNSRSEMNVSTLELGDSALYLCASSRTIPDSPLHFGNGTRLTVT.

This rearrangement joins TRBV5-1 to TRBJ2-1; tentatively, D is TRBD2 (5 bases). V dropped 3 bases and J dropped 0 bases, with 13 bases sitting between them. The CDR3 runs to 16 residues. Germline CDR1 and CDR2: SGHRS and YFSETQ. The CDR3 DNA reads TGCGCCAGCAGCTCGGTCGGGATAAGCTCCTACAATGAGCAGTTCTTC. It yields the protein CASSSVGISSYNEQFF. The whole variable domain, remainder taken from reference TRBV5-1 and TRBJ2-1, is KAGVTQTPRYLIKTRGQQVTLSCSPISGHRSVSWYQQTPGQGLQFLFEYFSETQRNKGNFPGRFSGRQFSNSRSEMNVSTLELGDSALYLCASSSVGISSYNEQFFGPGTRLTVL.

The chain carries TRBV5-5 and TRBJ1-5; D remains unclear. This CDR3 is built from 14 residues. The V gene lost 0 bases and the J gene lost 3 bases, with 7 bases spanning the gap. Germline loops: CDR1 SGHKS, CDR2 YYEKEE (reference sequence). The chain's CDR3 is CASSLDRVNQPQHF. The CDR3 DNA follows: TGTGCCAGCAGCTTGGATAGGGTCAATCAGCCCCAGCATTTT.

The V call is TRBV5-5, the J call TRBJ2-7; D might be TRBD2 (6 bases). The CDR3 loop spans 13 amino acids. Germline V gene data show CDR1 as SGHKS and CDR2 as YYEKEE (reference sequence). The CDR3 loop is CASSLGGVGEQYV. CDR3 nucleotide sequence: TGTGCCAGCAGTTTGGGGGGTGTGGGCGAGCAGTACGTC.

This clone was seen a few times. This chain uses TRBV2 with TRBJ1-6; D unclear. V was pared by 8 bases and J by 9 bases, with 20 bases between. Germline values: CDR1 SNHLY, CDR2 FYNNEI. There are 15 residues in the CDR3. The CDR3 here is CASYPRVGSGSPLHF. In nucleotides, the CDR3 is TGTGCCAGCTACCCCCGGGTGGGTTCGGGTTCACCCCTCCACTTT.

The chain is built from TRBV7-2 and TRBJ2-5; D possibly corresponds to TRBD1 (6 bases). The CDR3 spans 16 residues. CDR1 and CDR2 (germline): SGHTA, FQGNSA. Deletions cut 5 bases from V and 7 bases from J, with 23 bases between. CDR3 nucleotides: TGTGCCAGCAGCGAAACGACAGGAACCTTCAGGGGGACCCAGTACTTC. Its protein is CASSETTGTFRGTQYF.

The V and J genes are TRBV2 and TRBJ2-5; unclear D gene. V gave up 2 bases and J gave up 4 bases, with 5 bases separating them. Germline V CDR1 and CDR2: SNHLY, FYNNEI. The CDR3 sequence is 12 residues long. CDR3 protein: CASSEMSETQYF. The CDR3 DNA reads as TGTGCCAGCAGTGAAATGTCAGAGACCCAGTACTTC. Supplemented by reference TRBV2 and TRBJ2-5, the full variable domain reads EPEVTQTPSHQVTQMGQEVILRCVPISNHLYFYWYRQILGQKVEFLVSFYNNEISEKSEIFDDQFSVERPDGSNFTLKIRSTKLEDSAMYFCASSEMSETQYFGPGTRLLVL.